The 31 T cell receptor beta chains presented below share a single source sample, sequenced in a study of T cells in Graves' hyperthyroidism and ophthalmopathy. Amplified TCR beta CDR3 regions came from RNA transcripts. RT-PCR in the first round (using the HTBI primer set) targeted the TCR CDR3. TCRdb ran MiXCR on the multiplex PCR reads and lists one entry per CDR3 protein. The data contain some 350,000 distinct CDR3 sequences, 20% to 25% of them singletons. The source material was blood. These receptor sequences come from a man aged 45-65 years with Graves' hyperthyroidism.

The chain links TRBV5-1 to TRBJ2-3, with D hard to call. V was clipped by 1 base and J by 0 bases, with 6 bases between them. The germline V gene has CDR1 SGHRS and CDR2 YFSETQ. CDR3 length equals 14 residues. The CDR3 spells CASSLYTSTDTQYF. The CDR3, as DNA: TGCGCCAGCAGCTTGTACACTAGCACAGATACGCAGTATTTT.

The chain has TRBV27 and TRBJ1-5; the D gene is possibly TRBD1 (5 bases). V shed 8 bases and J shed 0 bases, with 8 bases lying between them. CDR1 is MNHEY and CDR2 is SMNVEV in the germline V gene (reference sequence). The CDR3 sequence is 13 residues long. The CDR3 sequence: CASGAVSNQPQHF. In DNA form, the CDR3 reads TGTGCCAGCGGGGCAGTTAGCAATCAGCCCCAGCATTTT.

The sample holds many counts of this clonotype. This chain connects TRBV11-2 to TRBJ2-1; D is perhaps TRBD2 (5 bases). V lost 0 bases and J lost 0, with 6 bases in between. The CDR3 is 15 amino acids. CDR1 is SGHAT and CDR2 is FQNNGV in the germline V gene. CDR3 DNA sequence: TGTGCCAGCAGCTTAGAGGGGAGCTCCTACAATGAGCAGTTCTTC. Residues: CASSLEGSSYNEQFF.

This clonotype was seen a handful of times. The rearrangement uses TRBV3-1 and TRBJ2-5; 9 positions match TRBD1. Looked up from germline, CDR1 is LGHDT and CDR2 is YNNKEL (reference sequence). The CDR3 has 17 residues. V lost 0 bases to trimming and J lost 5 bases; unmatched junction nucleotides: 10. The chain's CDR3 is CASSQDWVQGASETQYF. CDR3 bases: TGTGCCAGCAGCCAAGATTGGGTACAGGGGGCATCGGAGACCCAGTACTTC.

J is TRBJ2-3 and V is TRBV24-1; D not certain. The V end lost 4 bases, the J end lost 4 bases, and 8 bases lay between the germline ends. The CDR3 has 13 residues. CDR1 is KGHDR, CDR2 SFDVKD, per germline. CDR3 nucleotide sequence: TGTGCCACCAGTGAGACCCTCGCAGATACGCAGTATTTT. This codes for CATSETLADTQYF.

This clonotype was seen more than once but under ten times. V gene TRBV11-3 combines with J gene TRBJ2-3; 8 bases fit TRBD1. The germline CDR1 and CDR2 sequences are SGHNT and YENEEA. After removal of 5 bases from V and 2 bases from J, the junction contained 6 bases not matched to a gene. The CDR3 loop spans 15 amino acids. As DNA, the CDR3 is TGTGCCAGCAGCAAGCAGGGGGCCCACACAGATACGCAGTATTTT. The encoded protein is CASSKQGAHTDTQYF.

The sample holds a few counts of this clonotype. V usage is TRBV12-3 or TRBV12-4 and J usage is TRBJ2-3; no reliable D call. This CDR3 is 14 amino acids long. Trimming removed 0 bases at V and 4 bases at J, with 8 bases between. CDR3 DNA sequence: TGTGCCAGCAGTTTAGCGATCCCCCCAGATACGCAGTATTTT. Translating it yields CASSLAIPPDTQYF.

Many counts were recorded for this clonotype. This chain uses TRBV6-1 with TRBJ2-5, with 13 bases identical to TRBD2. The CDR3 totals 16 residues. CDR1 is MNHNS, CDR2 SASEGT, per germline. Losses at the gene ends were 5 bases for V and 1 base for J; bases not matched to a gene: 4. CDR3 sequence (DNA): TGTGCCAGCAGTTCCGGGACTAGCGGGGCCCAAGAGACCCAGTACTTC. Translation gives CASSSGTSGAQETQYF.

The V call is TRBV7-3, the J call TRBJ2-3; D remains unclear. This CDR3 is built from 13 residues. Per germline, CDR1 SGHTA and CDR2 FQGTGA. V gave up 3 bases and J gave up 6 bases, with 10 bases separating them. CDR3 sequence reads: CASSFKTRDTQYF. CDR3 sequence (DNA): TGTGCCAGCAGCTTCAAAACAAGGGATACGCAGTATTTT.

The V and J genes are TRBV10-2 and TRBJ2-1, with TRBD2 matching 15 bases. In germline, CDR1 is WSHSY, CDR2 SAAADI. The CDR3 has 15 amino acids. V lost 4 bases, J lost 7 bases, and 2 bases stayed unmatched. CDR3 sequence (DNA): TGCGCCAGCAGTGCCGGGACTAGCGGGAGGAATGAGCAGTTCTTC. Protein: CASSAGTSGRNEQFF.

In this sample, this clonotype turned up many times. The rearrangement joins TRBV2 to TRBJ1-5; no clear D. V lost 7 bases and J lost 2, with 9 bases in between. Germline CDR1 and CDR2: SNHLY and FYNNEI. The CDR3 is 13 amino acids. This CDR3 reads CASTKDGNQPQHF. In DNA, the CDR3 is TGTGCCAGCACCAAGGATGGCAATCAGCCCCAGCATTTT.

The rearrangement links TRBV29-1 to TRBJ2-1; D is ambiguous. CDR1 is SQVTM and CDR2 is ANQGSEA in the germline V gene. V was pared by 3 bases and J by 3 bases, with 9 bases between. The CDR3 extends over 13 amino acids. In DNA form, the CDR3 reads TGCAGCGTTGATACCAAGAACTACAATGAGCAGTTCTTC. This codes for CSVDTKNYNEQFF.

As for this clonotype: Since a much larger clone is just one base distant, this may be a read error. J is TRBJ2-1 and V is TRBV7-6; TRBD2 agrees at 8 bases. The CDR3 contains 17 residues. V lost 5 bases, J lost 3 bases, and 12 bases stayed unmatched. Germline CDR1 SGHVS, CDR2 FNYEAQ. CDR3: CASSPRGVATFYNEQFF. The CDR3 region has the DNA TGTGCCAGCAGCCCGCGGGGGGTAGCGACTTTCTACAATGAGCAGTTCTTC.

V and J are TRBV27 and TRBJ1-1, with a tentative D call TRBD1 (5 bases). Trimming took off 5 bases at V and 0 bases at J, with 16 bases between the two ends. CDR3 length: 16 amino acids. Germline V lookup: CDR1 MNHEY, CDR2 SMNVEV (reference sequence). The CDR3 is CASSGPQGLMNTEAFF. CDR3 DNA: TGTGCCAGCAGTGGCCCCCAGGGACTTATGAACACTGAAGCTTTCTTT.

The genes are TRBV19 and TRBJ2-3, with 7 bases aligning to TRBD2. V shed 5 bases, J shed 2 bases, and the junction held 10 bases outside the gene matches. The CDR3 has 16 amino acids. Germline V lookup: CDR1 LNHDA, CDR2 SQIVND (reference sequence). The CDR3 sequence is CASSQGGSGTTDTQYF. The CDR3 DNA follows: TGTGCCAGTAGTCAAGGTGGGAGCGGGACCACAGATACGCAGTATTTT.

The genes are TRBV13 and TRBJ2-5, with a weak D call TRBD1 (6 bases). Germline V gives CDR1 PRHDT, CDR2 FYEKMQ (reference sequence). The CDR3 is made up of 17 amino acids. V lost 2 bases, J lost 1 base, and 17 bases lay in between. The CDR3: CASSLLGAGASQETQYF. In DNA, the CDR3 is TGTGCCAGCAGCTTACTCGGGGCAGGGGCAAGCCAAGAGACCCAGTACTTC.

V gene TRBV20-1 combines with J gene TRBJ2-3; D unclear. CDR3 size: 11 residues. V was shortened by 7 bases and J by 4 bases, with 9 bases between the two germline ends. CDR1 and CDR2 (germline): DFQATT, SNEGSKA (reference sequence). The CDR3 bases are TGCAGTGGTAGGTCAGCAGATACGCAGTATTTT. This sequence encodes CSGRSADTQYF.

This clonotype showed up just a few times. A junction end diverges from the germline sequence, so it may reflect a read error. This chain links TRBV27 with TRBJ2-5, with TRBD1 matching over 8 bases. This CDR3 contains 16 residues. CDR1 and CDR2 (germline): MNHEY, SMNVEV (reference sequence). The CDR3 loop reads CASRHGQGSSQKTQYF. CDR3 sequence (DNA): TGTGCCAGCAGACACGGACAGGGCTCATCCCAAAAGACCCAGTACTTC.

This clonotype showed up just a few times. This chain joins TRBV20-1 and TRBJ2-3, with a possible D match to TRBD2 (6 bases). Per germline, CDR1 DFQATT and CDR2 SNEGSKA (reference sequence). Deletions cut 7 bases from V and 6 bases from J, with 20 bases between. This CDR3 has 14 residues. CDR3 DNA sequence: TGCAGTGTCCCCGAACTAGCCCGAGTTGATACGCAGTATTTT. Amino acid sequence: CSVPELARVDTQYF.

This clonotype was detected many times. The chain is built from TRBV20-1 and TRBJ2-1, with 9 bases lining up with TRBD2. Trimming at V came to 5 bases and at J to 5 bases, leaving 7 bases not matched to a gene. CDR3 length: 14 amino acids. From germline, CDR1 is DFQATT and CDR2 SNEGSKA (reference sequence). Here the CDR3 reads CSALAGDENNEQFF. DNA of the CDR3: TGCAGTGCTTTAGCGGGAGATGAAAACAATGAGCAGTTCTTC.

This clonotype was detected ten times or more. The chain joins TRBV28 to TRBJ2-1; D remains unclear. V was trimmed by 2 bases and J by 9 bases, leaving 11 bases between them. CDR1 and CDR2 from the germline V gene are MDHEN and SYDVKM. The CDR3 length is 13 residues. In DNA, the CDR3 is TGTGCCAGCAGTTTAGGAAGCTGGGCTGAGCAGTTCTTC. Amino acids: CASSLGSWAEQFF.

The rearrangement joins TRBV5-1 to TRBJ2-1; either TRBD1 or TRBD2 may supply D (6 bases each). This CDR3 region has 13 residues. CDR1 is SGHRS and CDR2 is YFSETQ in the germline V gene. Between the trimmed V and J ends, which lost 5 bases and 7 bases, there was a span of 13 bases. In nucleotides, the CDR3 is TGCGCCAGCAGGACAGGAGGGGTTAATGAGCAGTTCTTC. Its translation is CASRTGGVNEQFF. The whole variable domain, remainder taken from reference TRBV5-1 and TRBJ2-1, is KAGVTQTPRYLIKTRGQQVTLSCSPISGHRSVSWYQQTPGQGLQFLFEYFSETQRNKGNFPGRFSGRQFSNSRSEMNVSTLELGDSALYLCASRTGGVNEQFFGPGTRLTVL.

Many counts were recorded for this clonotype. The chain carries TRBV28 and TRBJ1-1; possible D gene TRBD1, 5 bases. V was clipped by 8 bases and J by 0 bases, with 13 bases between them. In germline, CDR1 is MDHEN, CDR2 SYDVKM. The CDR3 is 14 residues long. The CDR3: CASRTSFMNTEAFF. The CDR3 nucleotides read TGTGCCAGCCGGACATCCTTCATGAACACTGAAGCTTTCTTT.

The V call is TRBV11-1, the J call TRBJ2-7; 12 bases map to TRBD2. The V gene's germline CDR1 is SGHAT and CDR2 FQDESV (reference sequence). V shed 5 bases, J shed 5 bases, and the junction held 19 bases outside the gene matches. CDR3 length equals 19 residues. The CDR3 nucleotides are TGTGCCAGCAGCCTTCCGACCGGGACTAGCGGGTCGTTCGGAAACGAGCAGTACTTC. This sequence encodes CASSLPTGTSGSFGNEQYF.

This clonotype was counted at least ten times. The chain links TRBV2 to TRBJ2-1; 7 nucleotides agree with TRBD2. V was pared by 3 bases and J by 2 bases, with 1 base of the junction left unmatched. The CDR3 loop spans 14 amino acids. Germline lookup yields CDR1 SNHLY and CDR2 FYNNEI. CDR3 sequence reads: CASSDTSAYNEQFF. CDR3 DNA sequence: TGTGCCAGCAGTGATACTAGCGCCTACAATGAGCAGTTCTTC. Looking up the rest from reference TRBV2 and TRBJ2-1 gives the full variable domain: EPEVTQTPSHQVTQMGQEVILRCVPISNHLYFYWYRQILGQKVEFLVSFYNNEISEKSEIFDDQFSVERPDGSNFTLKIRSTKLEDSAMYFCASSDTSAYNEQFFGPGTRLTVL.

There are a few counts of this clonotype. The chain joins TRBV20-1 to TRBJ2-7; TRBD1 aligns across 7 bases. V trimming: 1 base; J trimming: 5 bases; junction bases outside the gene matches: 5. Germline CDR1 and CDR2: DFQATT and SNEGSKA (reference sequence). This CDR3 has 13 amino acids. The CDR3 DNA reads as TGCAGTGCTAGAGGGCAGGGGGTTAACGAGCAGTACTTC. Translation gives CSARGQGVNEQYF.

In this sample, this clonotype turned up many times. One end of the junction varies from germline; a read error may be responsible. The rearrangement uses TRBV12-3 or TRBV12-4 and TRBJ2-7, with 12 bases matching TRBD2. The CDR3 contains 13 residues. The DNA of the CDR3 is TGTGCCAGCAGCTTAGGACTAGCGGGAGAGCAGTACTTC. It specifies CASSLGLAGEQYF.

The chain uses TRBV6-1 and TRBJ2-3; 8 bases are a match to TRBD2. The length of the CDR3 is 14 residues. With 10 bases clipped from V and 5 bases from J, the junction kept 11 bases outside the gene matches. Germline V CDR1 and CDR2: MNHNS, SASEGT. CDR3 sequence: CATLPGGREDTQYF. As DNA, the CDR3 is TGTGCCACCCTCCCGGGAGGGCGGGAAGATACGCAGTATTTT.

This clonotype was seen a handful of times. The CDR3 DNA reads TGTGCCAGCAGCCAAGAGGAAAGAGATACGCAGTATTTT. Encoded protein: CASSQEERDTQYF. The chain combines TRBV3-1 with TRBJ2-3, with D unresolved. Trimming cost V 0 bases and J 5 bases, with 6 bases left between them. This CDR3 contains 13 residues. Germline V gene data show CDR1 as LGHDT and CDR2 as YNNKEL (reference sequence).

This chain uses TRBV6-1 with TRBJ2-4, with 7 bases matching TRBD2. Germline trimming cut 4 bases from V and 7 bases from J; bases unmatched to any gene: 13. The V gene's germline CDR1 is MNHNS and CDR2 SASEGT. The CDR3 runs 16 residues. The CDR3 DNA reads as TGTGCCAGCAGTGGGTTTCGCGGGAGTGGGGGTAACATTCAGTACTTC. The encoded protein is CASSGFRGSGGNIQYF.

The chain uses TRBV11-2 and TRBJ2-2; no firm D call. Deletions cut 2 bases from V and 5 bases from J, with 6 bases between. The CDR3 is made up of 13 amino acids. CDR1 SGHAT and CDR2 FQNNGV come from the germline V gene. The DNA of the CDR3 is TGTGCCAGCAGCTTAATCGGGACCGGGGAGCTGTTTTTT. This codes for CASSLIGTGELFF.